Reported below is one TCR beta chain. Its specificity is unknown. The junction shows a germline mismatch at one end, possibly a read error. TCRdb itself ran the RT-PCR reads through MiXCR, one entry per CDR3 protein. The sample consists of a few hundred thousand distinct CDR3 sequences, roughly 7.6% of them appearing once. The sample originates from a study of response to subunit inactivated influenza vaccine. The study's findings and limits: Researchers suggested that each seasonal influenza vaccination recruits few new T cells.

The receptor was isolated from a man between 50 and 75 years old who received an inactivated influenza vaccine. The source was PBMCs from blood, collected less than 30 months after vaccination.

Here the CDR3 DNA reads TGTGCCGGCAGCACCTTAGACTGGGGGGAGACCCAGTACTTC. Its protein is CAGSTLDWGETQYF. The gene calls are TRBV11-2 and TRBJ2-5, with D possibly being TRBD1 or TRBD2 (5 bases each). CDR1 and CDR2 from the germline V gene are SGHAT and FQNNGV. This CDR3 contains 14 residues.